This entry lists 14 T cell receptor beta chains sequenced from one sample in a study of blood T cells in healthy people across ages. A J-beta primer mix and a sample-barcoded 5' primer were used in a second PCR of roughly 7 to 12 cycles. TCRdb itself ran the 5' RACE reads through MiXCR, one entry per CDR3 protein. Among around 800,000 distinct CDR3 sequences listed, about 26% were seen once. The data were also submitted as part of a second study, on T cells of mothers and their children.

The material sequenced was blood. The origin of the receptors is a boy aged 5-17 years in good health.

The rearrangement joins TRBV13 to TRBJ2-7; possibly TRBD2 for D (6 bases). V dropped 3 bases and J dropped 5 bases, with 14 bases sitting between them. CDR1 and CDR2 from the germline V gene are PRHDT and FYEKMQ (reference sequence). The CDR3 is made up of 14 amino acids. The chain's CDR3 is CASSFPGTLNEQYF. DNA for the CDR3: TGTGCCAGCAGCTTCCCCGGGACTCTAAACGAGCAGTACTTC.

CDR3 in DNA: TGTGCCAGCAGCCCAGGGGGTCGGGGGGACGCTTTCTTT. Translation gives CASSPGGRGDAFF. This chain joins TRBV7-9 and TRBJ1-1, with 7 bases fitting TRBD1. With 5 bases clipped from V and 11 bases from J, the junction kept 11 bases outside the gene matches. From germline, CDR1 is SEHNR and CDR2 FQNEAQ (reference sequence). The CDR3 covers 13 residues.

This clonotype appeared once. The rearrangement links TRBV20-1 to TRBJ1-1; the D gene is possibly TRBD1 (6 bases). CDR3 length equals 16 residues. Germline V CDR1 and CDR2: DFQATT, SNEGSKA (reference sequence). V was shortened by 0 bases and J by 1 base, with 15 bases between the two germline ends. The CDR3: CSARELNRAWNTEAFF. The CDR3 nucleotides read TGCAGTGCTAGAGAGCTGAACAGGGCTTGGAACACTGAAGCTTTCTTT.

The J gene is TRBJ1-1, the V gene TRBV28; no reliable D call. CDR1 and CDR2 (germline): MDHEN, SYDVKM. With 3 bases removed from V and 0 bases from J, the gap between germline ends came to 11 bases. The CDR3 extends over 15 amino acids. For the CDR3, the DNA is TGTGCCAGCAGTTTTTGGTCCGGGATGAACACTGAAGCTTTCTTT. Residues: CASSFWSGMNTEAFF.

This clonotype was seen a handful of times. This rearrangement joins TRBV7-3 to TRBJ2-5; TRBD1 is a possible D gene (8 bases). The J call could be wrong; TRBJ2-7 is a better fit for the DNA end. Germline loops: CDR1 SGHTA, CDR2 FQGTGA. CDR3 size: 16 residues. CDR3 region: CASSLRTGGELSEQYF. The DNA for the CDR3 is TGTGCCAGCAGCTTAAGAACAGGGGGGGAGTTGTCCGAGCAGTACTTC.

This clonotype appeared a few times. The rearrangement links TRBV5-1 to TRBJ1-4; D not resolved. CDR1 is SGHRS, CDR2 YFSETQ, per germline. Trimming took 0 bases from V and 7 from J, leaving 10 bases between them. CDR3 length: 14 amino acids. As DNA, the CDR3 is TGCGCCAGCAGCTTGGGAGGAAGGGCTGAAAAACTGTTTTTT. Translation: CASSLGGRAEKLFF. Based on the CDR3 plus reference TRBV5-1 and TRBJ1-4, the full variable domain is KAGVTQTPRYLIKTRGQQVTLSCSPISGHRSVSWYQQTPGQGLQFLFEYFSETQRNKGNFPGRFSGRQFSNSRSEMNVSTLELGDSALYLCASSLGGRAEKLFFGSGTQLSVL.

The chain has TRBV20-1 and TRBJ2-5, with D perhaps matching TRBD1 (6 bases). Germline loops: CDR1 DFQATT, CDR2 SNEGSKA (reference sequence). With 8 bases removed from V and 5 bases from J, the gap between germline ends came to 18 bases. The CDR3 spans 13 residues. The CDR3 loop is CSFPAGARETQYF. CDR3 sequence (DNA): TGCAGTTTCCCCGCAGGGGCGAGGGAGACCCAGTACTTC.

In nucleotides, the CDR3 is TGCAGCGTTGCGTCGACAGGGATCAGATATGGCTACACCTTC. This gives the protein CSVASTGIRYGYTF. The rearrangement links TRBV29-1 to TRBJ1-2; 7 bases match TRBD1. The CDR3 sequence is 14 residues long. Germline-derived CDR1 and CDR2 are SQVTM and ANQGSEA. The J segment lost 5 bases and the V segment lost 4 bases, leaving 10 bases of the junction unmatched.

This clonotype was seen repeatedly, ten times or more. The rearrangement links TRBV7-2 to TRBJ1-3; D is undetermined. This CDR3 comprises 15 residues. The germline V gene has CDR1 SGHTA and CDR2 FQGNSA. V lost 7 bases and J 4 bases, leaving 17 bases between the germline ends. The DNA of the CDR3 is TGTGCCAGCACCTCTGGAGGCAGTCACGGAAACACCATATATTTT. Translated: CASTSGGSHGNTIYF. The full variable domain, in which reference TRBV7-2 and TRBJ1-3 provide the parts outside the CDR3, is GAGVSQSPSNKVTEKGKDVELRCDPISGHTALYWYRQSLGQGLEFLIYFQGNSAPDKSGLPSDRFSAERTGGSVSTLTIQRTQQEDSAVYLCASTSGGSHGNTIYFGEGSWLTVV.

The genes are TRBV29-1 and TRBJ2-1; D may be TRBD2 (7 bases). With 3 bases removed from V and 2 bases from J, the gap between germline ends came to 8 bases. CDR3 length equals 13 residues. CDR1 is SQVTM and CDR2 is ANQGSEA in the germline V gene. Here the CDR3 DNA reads TGCAGCGTTGACGGGGGGCCCTACAATGAGCAGTTCTTC. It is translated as CSVDGGPYNEQFF.

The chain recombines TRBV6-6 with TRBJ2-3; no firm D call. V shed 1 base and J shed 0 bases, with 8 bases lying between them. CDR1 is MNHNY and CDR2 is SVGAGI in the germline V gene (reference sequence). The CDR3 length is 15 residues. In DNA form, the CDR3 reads TGTGCCAGCAGTTACTACGACCCTAGCACAGATACGCAGTATTTT. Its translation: CASSYYDPSTDTQYF.

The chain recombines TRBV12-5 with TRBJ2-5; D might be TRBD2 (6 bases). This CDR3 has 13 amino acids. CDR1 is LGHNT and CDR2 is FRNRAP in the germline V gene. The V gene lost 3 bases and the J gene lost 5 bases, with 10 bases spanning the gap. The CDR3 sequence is CASGLTSLETQYF. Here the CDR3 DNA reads TGTGCTAGTGGTTTAACTAGCTTGGAGACCCAGTACTTC.

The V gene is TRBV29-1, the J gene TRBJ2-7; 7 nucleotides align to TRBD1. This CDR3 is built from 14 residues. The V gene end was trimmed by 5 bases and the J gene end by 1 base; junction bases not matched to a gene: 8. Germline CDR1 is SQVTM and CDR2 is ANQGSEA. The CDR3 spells CSVFTGERSYEQYF. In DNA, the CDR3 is TGCAGCGTTTTCACAGGGGAACGATCCTACGAGCAGTACTTC.

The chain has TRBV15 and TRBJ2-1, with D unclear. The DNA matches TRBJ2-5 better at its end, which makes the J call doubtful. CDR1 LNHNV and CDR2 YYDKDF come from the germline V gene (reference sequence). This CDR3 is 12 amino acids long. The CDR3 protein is CATSPYKETQYF. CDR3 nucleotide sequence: TGTGCCACCAGCCCCTACAAAGAGACCCAGTACTTC.